This T cell receptor beta chain originates from a study of CD8 T cells in Susac syndrome. About the study: Patients with Susac syndrome were therapy-naive, on corticosteroids, or on intravenous immunoglobulin alone at the time that blood was drawn. General observations from the study: In Susac syndrome, CD4+ T cell repertoires lacked any clonal expansion.

To note about this clonotype: Its antigen is not known.

Random hexamers primed reverse transcription of roughly 0.45 to 1 ug RNA. TCRdb reprocessed the immunoSEQ multiplex PCR reads via MiXCR and lists one record per CDR3 protein. The table has about 140,000 distinct CDR3 sequences, roughly 94% seen once. The germline CDR1 and CDR2 sequences are DFQATT and SNEGSKA (reference sequence). CDR3 length: 15 residues. J was trimmed by 5 bases and V by 5 bases; bases with no gene match: 9. The sequenced target, TCR beta, came from blood CD8+ and CD4+ T cells. The TCR sequence derives from a human donor with Susac syndrome. Specimen: CD4+ T cells from PBMCs. This chain connects TRBV20-1 to TRBJ2-5; 12 nucleotides align to TRBD1. CDR3 region: CSAHSGQGAWETQYF. CDR3 in DNA: TGCAGTGCTCACTCGGGACAGGGGGCGTGGGAGACCCAGTACTTC.